Following are 13 T cell receptor beta chains from one sample sequenced in a study of PD-L1 blockade in urothelial cancer. The method was immunoSEQ multiplex PCR; TCRdb's version includes in-frame clones alone and lacks a portion of them. The sample shows 80,000 to 90,000 clones, about 83% of them seen only once. The time point: pretreatment peripheral blood. Sample: PBMCs, taken around atezolizumab (anti-PD-L1) treatment. The receptors shown here come from a man aged 55 to 70 with urothelial cancer.

J is TRBJ1-1 and V is TRBV9; TRBD1 is a possible D gene (5 bases). With 2 bases removed from V and 5 bases from J, the gap between germline ends came to 13 bases. The germline V gene encodes CDR1 SGDLS and CDR2 YYNGEE. The CDR3 has 14 residues. The CDR3 nucleotides are TGTGCCAGCAGCGTCAGGGCCCCGGGTACTGAAGCTTTCTTT. Translation: CASSVRAPGTEAFF.

The rearrangement uses TRBV28 and TRBJ2-1; tentatively, D is TRBD2 (5 bases). With 11 bases removed from V and 3 bases from J, the gap between germline ends came to 11 bases. CDR3 length equals 12 residues. In germline, CDR1 is MDHEN, CDR2 SYDVKM. CDR3 sequence: CASTRGYNEQFF. The DNA for the CDR3 is TGTGCCTCCACCCGGGGCTACAATGAGCAGTTCTTC.

This chain connects TRBV28 to TRBJ2-7; D is uncertain. Trimming took off 6 bases at V and 5 bases at J, with 23 bases between the two ends. The CDR3 has 16 residues. Germline V gene sequence: CDR1 MDHEN, CDR2 SYDVKM. The CDR3 here is CASSPHQAYGDDEQYF. CDR3 bases: TGTGCCAGCAGCCCGCACCAGGCCTACGGTGATGACGAGCAGTACTTC.

V and J are TRBV9 and TRBJ2-7; TRBD2 agrees at 11 bases. The V gene end was trimmed by 0 bases and the J gene end by 2 bases; junction bases not matched to a gene: 4. This CDR3 has 16 amino acids. Looked up from germline, CDR1 is SGDLS and CDR2 is YYNGEE. As DNA, the CDR3 is TGTGCCAGCAGCGTAGGGGATAGCGGGAGGGCCTACGAGCAGTACTTC. It translates to CASSVGDSGRAYEQYF.

The genes are TRBV10-3 and TRBJ1-4; 7 bases are shared with TRBD1. Trimming cost V 6 bases and J 0 bases; bases outside gene matches: 4. CDR3 length: 15 residues. The germline V gene encodes CDR1 ENHRY and CDR2 SYGVKD. CDR3 sequence reads: CAISEDRSTNEKLFF. The CDR3 DNA sequence: TGTGCCATCAGCGAGGACAGGTCAACTAATGAAAAACTGTTTTTT.

This clone has just one count. The chain recombines TRBV5-1 with TRBJ1-3; maybe TRBD1 (5 bases). V was clipped by 1 base and J by 4 bases, with 15 bases between them. The CDR3 loop spans 16 amino acids. Germline V gene sequence: CDR1 SGHRS, CDR2 YFSETQ. CDR3 region: CASSLKGPSPGNTIYF. CDR3 coding DNA: TGCGCCAGCAGCTTGAAGGGGCCCTCTCCGGGAAACACCATATATTTT. The entire variable domain, with the rest obtained from reference TRBV5-1 and TRBJ1-3, is as follows: KAGVTQTPRYLIKTRGQQVTLSCSPISGHRSVSWYQQTPGQGLQFLFEYFSETQRNKGNFPGRFSGRQFSNSRSEMNVSTLELGDSALYLCASSLKGPSPGNTIYFGEGSWLTVV.

The rearrangement uses TRBV6-5 and TRBJ2-2; D is possibly TRBD2 (5 bases). CDR1 and CDR2 from the germline V gene are MNHEY and SVGAGI. CDR3 size: 13 residues. In DNA form, the CDR3 reads TGTACTAGTGGTCACTCGAACACCGGGGAGCTGTTTTTT. It is translated as CTSGHSNTGELFF.

The V and J genes are TRBV11-1 and TRBJ2-7; 10 positions match TRBD2. Germline lookup yields CDR1 SGHAT and CDR2 FQDESV (reference sequence). The CDR3 is 14 residues long. Losses at the gene ends were 8 bases for V and 2 bases for J; bases not matched to a gene: 6. The CDR3 sequence is CASGRTSGPYEQYF. In DNA form, the CDR3 reads TGTGCCAGCGGAAGGACTAGCGGTCCCTACGAGCAGTACTTC.

The chain joins TRBV2 to TRBJ2-3; TRBD2 matches at 7 bases. Unmatched junction bases numbered 0, after V lost 5 bases and J lost 4 bases. Germline CDR1 and CDR2: SNHLY and FYNNEI. The CDR3 covers 12 residues. The CDR3: CASSREADTQYF. CDR3 DNA sequence: TGTGCCAGCAGTCGGGAGGCAGATACGCAGTATTTT.

The chain carries TRBV27 and TRBJ1-6, with D tentatively TRBD1 (6 bases). Trimming shortened V by 6 bases and J by 7 bases, and 16 bases separated the two germline ends. The CDR3 totals 15 residues. In germline, CDR1 is MNHEY, CDR2 SMNVEV (reference sequence). DNA of the CDR3: TGTGCCAGCAGACTCGACAGGTCCTTGAATTCACCCCTCCACTTT. The encoded protein is CASRLDRSLNSPLHF.

This clone was observed once. The chain uses TRBV30 and TRBJ2-3; D call uncertain. Germline V gives CDR1 GTSNPN, CDR2 SVGIG (reference sequence). CDR3 length: 11 residues. The V and J ends lost 7 bases and 9 bases respectively, with 14 bases between them. This CDR3 is CASTSARTQYF. CDR3 DNA: TGTGCCTCGACGTCGGCGCGGACGCAGTATTTT. Filled out from reference TRBV30 and TRBJ2-3, the complete variable domain reads SQTIHQWPATLVQPVGSPLSLECTVEGTSNPNLYWYRQAAGRGLQLLFYSVGIGQISSEVPQNLSASRPQDRQFILSSKKLLLSDSGFYLCASTSARTQYFGPGTRLTVL.

This rearrangement joins TRBV29-1 to TRBJ2-1, with a weak D call TRBD1 (6 bases). This CDR3 is 13 amino acids long. Trimming took 5 bases from V and 6 from J, leaving 14 bases between them. The V gene's germline CDR1 is SQVTM and CDR2 ANQGSEA. The CDR3 coding sequence is TGCAGCGTTAAATCAGGGGCGGGCAATGAGCAGTTCTTC. Its protein is CSVKSGAGNEQFF.

The J gene is TRBJ2-3, the V gene TRBV30; 8 bases fit TRBD2. This CDR3 spans 18 amino acids. Germline V CDR1 and CDR2: GTSNPN, SVGIG (reference sequence). With V trimmed by 3 bases and J by 7 bases, 21 bases remained unmatched. CDR3 region: CAWSPLPTGGADMNTQYF. The CDR3 region has the DNA TGTGCCTGGAGCCCTCTCCCTACCGGGGGGGCCGATATGAATACGCAGTATTTT.